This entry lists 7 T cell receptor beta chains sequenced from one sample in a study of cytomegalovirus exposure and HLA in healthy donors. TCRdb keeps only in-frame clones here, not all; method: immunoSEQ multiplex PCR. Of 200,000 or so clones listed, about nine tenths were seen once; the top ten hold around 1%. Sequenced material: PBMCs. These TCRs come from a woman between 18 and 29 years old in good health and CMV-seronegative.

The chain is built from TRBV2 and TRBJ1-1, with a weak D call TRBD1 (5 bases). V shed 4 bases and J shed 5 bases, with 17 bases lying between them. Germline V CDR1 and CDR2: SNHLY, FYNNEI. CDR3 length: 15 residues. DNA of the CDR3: TGTGCCAGCAGTGGGACATTCGCCATGGGGACTGAAGCTTTCTTT. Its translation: CASSGTFAMGTEAFF.

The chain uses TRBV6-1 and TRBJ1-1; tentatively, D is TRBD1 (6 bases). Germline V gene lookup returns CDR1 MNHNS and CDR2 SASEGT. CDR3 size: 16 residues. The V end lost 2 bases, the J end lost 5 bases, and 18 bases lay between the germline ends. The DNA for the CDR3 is TGTGCCAGCAGTGAAATCGCGGGCAGGGGTAGGACTGAAGCTTTCTTT. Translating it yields CASSEIAGRGRTEAFF.

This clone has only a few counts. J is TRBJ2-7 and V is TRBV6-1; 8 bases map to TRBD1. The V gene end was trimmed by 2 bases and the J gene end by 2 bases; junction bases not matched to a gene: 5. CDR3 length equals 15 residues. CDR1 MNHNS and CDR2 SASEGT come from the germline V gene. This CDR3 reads CASSEMRTGPYEQYF. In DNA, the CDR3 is TGTGCCAGCAGTGAAATGCGGACAGGGCCCTACGAGCAGTACTTC.

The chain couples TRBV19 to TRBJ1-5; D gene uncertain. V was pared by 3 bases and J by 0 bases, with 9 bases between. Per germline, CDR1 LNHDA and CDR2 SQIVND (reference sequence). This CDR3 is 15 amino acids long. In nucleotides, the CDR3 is TGTGCCAGTAGTATGGCGGGGAGTAGCAATCAGCCCCAGCATTTT. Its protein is CASSMAGSSNQPQHF.

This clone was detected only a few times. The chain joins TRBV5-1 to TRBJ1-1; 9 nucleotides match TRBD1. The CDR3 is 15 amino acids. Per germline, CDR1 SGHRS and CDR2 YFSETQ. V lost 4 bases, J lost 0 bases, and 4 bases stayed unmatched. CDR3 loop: CASSHGTGMNTEAFF. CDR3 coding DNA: TGCGCCAGCAGCCACGGGACAGGGATGAACACTGAAGCTTTCTTT. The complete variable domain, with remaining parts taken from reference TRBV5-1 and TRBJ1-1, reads KAGVTQTPRYLIKTRGQQVTLSCSPISGHRSVSWYQQTPGQGLQFLFEYFSETQRNKGNFPGRFSGRQFSNSRSEMNVSTLELGDSALYLCASSHGTGMNTEAFFGQGTRLTVV.

The CDR3 DNA sequence: TGTGCCAGCTCCCATCGGTACGAGCAGTACTTC. Protein product: CASSHRYEQYF. This sequence joins TRBV5-6 and TRBJ2-7; D gene uncertain. The CDR3 has 11 residues. The ends were cut back, 7 bases at V and 4 bases at J, with 9 bases in the middle. Germline CDR1 is SGHDT and CDR2 is YYEEEE. The full variable domain, rest sourced from reference TRBV5-6 and TRBJ2-7, is DAGVTQSPTHLIKTRGQQVTLRCSPKSGHDTVSWYQQALGQGPQFIFQYYEEEERQRGNFPDRFSGHQFPNYSSELNVNALLLGDSALYLCASSHRYEQYFGPGTRLTVT.

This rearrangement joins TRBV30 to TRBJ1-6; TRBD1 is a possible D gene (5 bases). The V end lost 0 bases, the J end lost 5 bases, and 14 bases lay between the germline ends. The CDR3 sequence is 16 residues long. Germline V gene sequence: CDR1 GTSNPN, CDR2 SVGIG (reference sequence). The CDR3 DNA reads TGTGCCTGGAGTGTATTGCGGGGCCTCGATAATTCACCCCTCCACTTT. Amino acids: CAWSVLRGLDNSPLHF.